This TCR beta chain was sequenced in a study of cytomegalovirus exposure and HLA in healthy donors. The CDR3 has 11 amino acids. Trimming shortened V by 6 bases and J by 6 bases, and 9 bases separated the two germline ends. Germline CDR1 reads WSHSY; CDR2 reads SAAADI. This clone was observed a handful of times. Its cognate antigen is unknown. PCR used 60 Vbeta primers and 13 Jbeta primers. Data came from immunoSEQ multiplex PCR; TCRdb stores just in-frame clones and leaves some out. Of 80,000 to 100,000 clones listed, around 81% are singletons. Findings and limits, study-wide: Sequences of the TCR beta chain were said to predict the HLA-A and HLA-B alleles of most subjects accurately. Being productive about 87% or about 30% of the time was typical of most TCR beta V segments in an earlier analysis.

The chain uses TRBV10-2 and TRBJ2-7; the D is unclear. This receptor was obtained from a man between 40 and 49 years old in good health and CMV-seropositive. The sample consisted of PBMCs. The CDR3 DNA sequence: TGCGCCAGCAGCCACTCCATCGAGCAGTACTTC. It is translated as CASSHSIEQYF.